This is a list of T cell receptor beta chains from one sample in a study of PD-L1 blockade in urothelial cancer. Sequenced by immunoSEQ multiplex PCR; TCRdb stores in-frame clones only, minus some. The data hold around 57,000 clones, with more than 80% observed a single time. The sequencing here drew on PBMCs, taken around atezolizumab (anti-PD-L1) treatment. These receptors all stem from a man aged 65 to 79 with urothelial cancer. The CDR3 runs from the conserved cysteine through the conserved F or W. D genes are given only for firm matches. A row's size may be missing; if present it is once, few, many or a size class.

clone_size j_call d_call v_call cdr3_nt cdr3_aa
. TRBJ2-1 TRBD1 TRBV29-1 TGCAGCGTTCTCAGTCCCCAATTCAGGGGGCGGACAGATTACAATGAGCAGTTCTTC CSVLSPQFRGRTDYNEQFF
. TRBJ2-2 TRBD1 TRBV6-5 TGTGCCAGCAGCCGACAGGGCCCGAACACCGGGGAGCTGTTTTTT CASSRQGPNTGELFF
. TRBJ2-7 . TRBV7-2 TGTGCCAGCAGCCTGGGGGCGTCGGGCAGGAGCTCCTACGAGCAGTACTTC CASSLGASGRSSYEQYF
. TRBJ2-7 . TRBV28 TGTGCCAGCAGTGGTACAGAAATGTCCTACGAGCAGTACTTC CASSGTEMSYEQYF
once TRBJ2-5 . TRBV11-2 TGTGCCAGCAGCCGAAGCGCCCGAGAGACCCAGTACTTC CASSRSARETQYF
. TRBJ1-1 . TRBV14 TGTGCCAGCACCCTATTGGGGGGAAGGAACACTGAAGCTTTCTTT CASTLLGGRNTEAFF
once TRBJ2-4 TRBD2 TRBV5-1 TGCGCCAGCAGCGACTATTCTAGCGGGAGTGTTGTTCAGTACTTC CASSDYSSGSVVQYF
. TRBJ1-1 . TRBV4-3 TGCGCCAGCAGCTTCGGGAGGGGGACTGAAGCTTTCTTT CASSFGRGTEAFF
. TRBJ1-4 . TRBV19 TGTGCCAGTAGTATAAGAGCTGCAACTAATGAAAAACTGTTTTTT CASSIRAATNEKLFF
. TRBJ2-3 TRBD2 TRBV27 TGTGCCAGCAGCACCGCGGGAGGTTTGTGGGGAGATACGCAGTATTTT CASSTAGGLWGDTQYF
. TRBJ1-4 . TRBV7-9 TGTGCCAGCAGCCCCCGCGAGGGCGAAAAACTGTTTTTT CASSPREGEKLFF
. TRBJ1-2 . TRBV7-2 TGTGCCAGCAGCCCCCGCCAGGTCGGAGAGGGATACTATGGCTACACCTTC CASSPRQVGEGYYGYTF
. TRBJ2-7 . TRBV11-2 TGTGCCAGCAGCCCTATTGGAAGATCGGCTAGCACCCCCTACGAGCAGTACTTC CASSPIGRSASTPYEQYF
. TRBJ2-5 . TRBV18 TGTGCCACCAGCAGGAGGCAGGGGGAGACCCAGTACTTC CATSRRQGETQYF
. TRBJ2-7 TRBD2 TRBV4-1 TGCGCCAGCAGCCAAGATGGCGGGACTAGTCGGTCCGAGCAGTACTTC CASSQDGGTSRSEQYF
. TRBJ2-5 . TRBV2 TGTGCCGCGTCACCACTAGGATCCCCCTCAGAGACCCAGTACTTC CAASPLGSPSETQYF
few TRBJ2-2 TRBD2 TRBV6-5 TGTGCCAGCAGTTCCCGAGCGGGAGGGTCCGGGGAGCTGTTTTTT CASSSRAGGSGELFF
. TRBJ2-2 . TRBV7-8 TGTGCCAGCAGCTTATTTTTGGCGGGATCCACCGGGGAGCTGTTTTTT CASSLFLAGSTGELFF
. TRBJ2-7 . TRBV5-4 TGTGCCACCAAAATTCAGGGGATCCACTACGAGCAGTACTTC CATKIQGIHYEQYF
. TRBJ2-1 TRBD1 TRBV5-1 TGCGCCAGCAGCCTTACAGGGGCCCCGGACAATGAGCAGTTCTTC CASSLTGAPDNEQFF
. TRBJ1-1 . TRBV7-2 TGTGCCAGCAGCTTAGGTGGGGGCTGGGCTTTCTTT CASSLGGGWAFF
. TRBJ1-1 TRBD1 TRBV30 TGTGCCTGGGGCGGGACAGGGACTGAAGCTTTCTTT CAWGGTGTEAFF
. TRBJ2-7 TRBD2 TRBV4-2 TGTGCCAGCAGCCAAGATACTAGCGGGAGGGGTAACGAGCAGTACTTC CASSQDTSGRGNEQYF
. TRBJ2-1 . TRBV5-1 TGCGCCAGCAGCGGGGGCAGCGGGATTAGCTACAATGAGCAGTTCTTC CASSGGSGISYNEQFF
. TRBJ2-4 . TRBV21-1 TGTGCCAGCAGTCTCGACAGGGGGTCCAAAAACATTCAGTACTTC CASSLDRGSKNIQYF
. TRBJ1-2 . TRBV7-9 TGTGCCAGCAGCTTAGGGGCGAATGGCTACACCTTC CASSLGANGYTF
. TRBJ1-1 TRBD1 TRBV5-1 TGCGCCAGCAACCTCGGACAGGGGGTGGACACTGAAGCTTTCTTT CASNLGQGVDTEAFF
. TRBJ1-5 . TRBV5-8 TGTGCCAGCTCCGGTTTAAATCAGCCCCAGCATTTT CASSGLNQPQHF
. TRBJ1-2 TRBD1 TRBV10-3 TGTGCCATCAGCGGACAGGGCGGTAACTATGGCTACACCTTC CAISGQGGNYGYTF
. TRBJ2-5 TRBD2 TRBV25-1 TGTGCCAGCAGTGAAGTAACAGCGGGAGCGGGGGAGACCCAGTACTTC CASSEVTAGAGETQYF
. TRBJ2-7 . TRBV5-1 TGCGCCAGCAAGCTCGCCTCGTCCTCCTACGAGCAGTACTTC CASKLASSSYEQYF
. TRBJ1-5 . TRBV9 TGTGCCAGCAGCACCCATGGGGGGAATCAGCCCCAGCATTTT CASSTHGGNQPQHF
. TRBJ2-7 . TRBV2 TGTGCCAGCACACTTGGGGCGGTTTACGAGCAGTACTTC CASTLGAVYEQYF
few TRBJ2-1 TRBD1 TRBV19 TGTGCCAGCTCCCCGGGACAGGGGGCGAATGAGCAGTTCTTC CASSPGQGANEQFF
many TRBJ2-7 TRBD1 TRBV5-5 TGTGCCAGCAGCCCTGGACAGGGGGCTCACTACGAGCAGTACTTC CASSPGQGAHYEQYF
many TRBJ2-6 . TRBV7-2 TGTGCCAGCAGCTCTAACAGGGACTCTGGGGCCAACGTCCTGACTTTC CASSSNRDSGANVLTF
. TRBJ2-1 TRBD2 TRBV7-2 TGTGCCAGCAGCTTAGCTAGCGGGAGGGCCTACCGTGAGCAGTTCTTC CASSLASGRAYREQFF
. TRBJ2-3 TRBD2 TRBV27 TGTGCCAGCCGCCCACTAGCGGGAGTTGCAATAAGGGGCACAGATACGCAGTATTTT CASRPLAGVAIRGTDTQYF
few TRBJ1-3 . TRBV28 TGTGCCAGCACCTCTTCCAGCGTGGGAAACACCATATATTTT CASTSSSVGNTIYF
. TRBJ2-2 . TRBV7-9 TGTGCCAGCAGCTCCCGGCGGGGATCCGGGGAGCTGTTTTTT CASSSRRGSGELFF
. TRBJ1-5 . TRBV19 TGTGCCAGTAGTATCGGTCGGTCAGGGGTTGGCAATCAGCCCCAGCATTTT CASSIGRSGVGNQPQHF
. TRBJ1-3 . TRBV28 TGTGCCAGCAGTTCCGGCCAGGGGCGGAACACCATATATTTT CASSSGQGRNTIYF
. TRBJ1-2 . TRBV27 TGTGCCAGCAGTCCGATTCCGCGGGGTAACTATGGCTACACCTTC CASSPIPRGNYGYTF
. TRBJ1-2 . TRBV7-2 TGTGCCAGCAGCCCCTACCAGCCTCAGGGAGGCTACACCTTC CASSPYQPQGGYTF
. TRBJ1-3 . TRBV28 TGTGCCAGCAGTTTACTCCAGGGTTCTGGAAACACCATATATTTT CASSLLQGSGNTIYF
. TRBJ1-1 . TRBV7-2 TGTGCCAGCGGTCCGAGGGGGACTGAAGCTTTCTTT CASGPRGTEAFF
. TRBJ1-2 . TRBV7-3 TGTGCCAGCAGCTTATCCCAGGACTATGGCTACACCTTC CASSLSQDYGYTF
. TRBJ1-2 . TRBV5-6 TGTGCCAGCAGCTTTTGGGGAACCGGGACACTTTATGGCTACACCTTC CASSFWGTGTLYGYTF
. TRBJ1-5 TRBD1 TRBV5-1 TGCGCCAGCAGCCCGACAGGGGGACAGCAGCCCCAGCATTTT CASSPTGGQQPQHF